Below, one TCR beta chain is given with its context. The antigen remains unidentified. Measured with immunoSEQ multiplex PCR; TCRdb has only the in-frame clones, and not every one. The sample lists 170,000 or so clones, 85% seen once, with more than 15% in the top ten. This sample stems from a study of cytomegalovirus exposure and HLA in healthy donors. General observations from the study: Subsequent analysis found a tendency for first-cohort TCR clusters to co-occur within the roughly 130 validation repertoires. The authors confirmed in vitro that a few CMV-associated chains were specific for CMV antigens.

Sequencing was carried out using PBMCs. The sequence came from a young man in good health and CMV-seropositive.

The CDR3 loop reads CASTSSGRDEQYF. CDR3 bases: TGTGCCAGCACTTCTAGCGGGAGGGACGAGCAGTACTTC. The V call is TRBV2, the J call TRBJ2-7, with TRBD2 identical over 12 bases. V trimming: 7 bases; J trimming: 5 bases; junction bases outside the gene matches: 3. CDR3 length: 13 amino acids. Germline CDR1 is SNHLY and CDR2 is FYNNEI.